A selection of T cell receptor beta chains follows, all from one sample in a study of cytomegalovirus exposure and HLA in healthy donors. Sequencing used immunoSEQ multiplex PCR; TCRdb keeps in-frame clones, though not all of them. The sample includes 140,000 to 150,000 clones, roughly 93% seen only once; the top ten take 1.5% to 2%. Sequencing was carried out using PBMCs. These receptors came from a man aged 18 to 29 in good health and CMV-seropositive. The CDR3 runs from the conserved cysteine through the conserved F or W. Fields, in order: J gene, V gene, D gene, clone size, CDR3 length, CDR3 DNA, CDR3 protein. The D gene is left open where the match is weak. Size values are once, few and many counts, or a class for expanded clones, and some rows have none.

>TRBJ2-2|TRBV4-1|-|-|16
TGCGCCAGCAGCCAAAATTCAGGAACGAACACCGGGGAGCTGTTTTTT
CASSQNSGTNTGELFF
>TRBJ2-5|TRBV18|TRBD2|once|15
TGTGCCAGCTCACCATCTAGCGGGAGTCGGGAGACCCAGTACTTC
CASSPSSGSRETQYF
>TRBJ1-2|TRBV28|TRBD1|-|16
TGTGCCAGCAGTTCCCCAGCGGGACAGGGAGTGGGTGGCTACACCTTC
CASSSPAGQGVGGYTF
>TRBJ2-1|TRBV6-5|-|-|16
TGTGCCAGCAGTTCCCGACGGGGAAGCTCCTACAATGAGCAGTTCTTC
CASSSRRGSSYNEQFF
>TRBJ1-5|TRBV18|-|-|13
TGTGCCAGCTCACCACCGGGGGGTCAGCCCCAGCATTTT
CASSPPGGQPQHF
>TRBJ1-1|TRBV29-1|TRBD1|-|15
TGCAGCGTTGAAGGGACAGGGGCCGTGAACACTGAAGCTTTCTTT
CSVEGTGAVNTEAFF
>TRBJ1-1|TRBV28|TRBD1|-|14
TGTGCCAGCAGCCAAAGGACAGGGCTCACTGAAGCTTTCTTT
CASSQRTGLTEAFF
>TRBJ2-7|TRBV5-6|TRBD2|-|16
TGTGCCAGCAGCGCCGGACTAGCGGGAGCCCCCTACGAGCAGTACTTC
CASSAGLAGAPYEQYF
>TRBJ2-7|TRBV28|-|-|14
TGTGCCAGCAGTTTACGAGGAGTCAGCTACGAGCAGTACTTC
CASSLRGVSYEQYF
>TRBJ1-2|TRBV28|-|-|15
TGTGCCAGCAGTACAACGGTGACAGTCTACTATGGCTACACCTTC
CASSTTVTVYYGYTF
>TRBJ2-7|TRBV28|TRBD1|few|14
TGTGCCAGCAGTTTCCCCAGGGGGCTCAGCGAGCAGTACTTC
CASSFPRGLSEQYF
>TRBJ2-7|TRBV2|TRBD2|-|15
TGTGCCAGCAGCGTAGCGGGAGGGGGAATCTACGAGCAGTACTTC
CASSVAGGGIYEQYF
>TRBJ2-1|TRBV4-1|-|-|22
TGCGCCAGCAGCCAAGTTTTCGTTCTAGCGAGAGTGTACCGGAGCTCCTACAATGAGCAGTTCTTC
CASSQVFVLARVYRSSYNEQFF
>TRBJ1-2|TRBV7-9|-|-|12
TGTGCCAGCAGCTTAGGAGGGGGTGGCTACACCTTC
CASSLGGGGYTF
>TRBJ2-7|TRBV10-1|-|-|14
TGCGCCAGCAGTGATCCGGGTTGGAGCGACGAGCAGTACTTC
CASSDPGWSDEQYF
>TRBJ2-7|TRBV27|-|-|14
TGTGCCAGCAGCCAGAACAGGGGGGGATACGAGCAGTACTTC
CASSQNRGGYEQYF
>TRBJ2-5|TRBV2|-|-|15
TGTGCCAGCAGTCCCTTGACGACCGGATCCGCGGCCCAGTACTTC
CASSPLTTGSAAQYF
>TRBJ2-2|TRBV4-2|-|-|18
TGTGCCAGCAGCCAAGATCTTCCCCTGGGGGGAAACACCGGGGAGCTGTTTTTT
CASSQDLPLGGNTGELFF
>TRBJ2-3|TRBV19|-|once|13
TGTGCCAGTAGCCTCAGGGCCACAGATACGCAGTATTTT
CASSLRATDTQYF
>TRBJ2-1|TRBV6-1|TRBD2|once|17
TGTGCCAGCAGTGAATTAGGACTAGCGGGATTTAGCGATGAGCAGTTCTTC
CASSELGLAGFSDEQFF
>TRBJ2-2|TRBV2|TRBD1|once|16
TGTGCCAGCAGTGCCCTTGACAGGGCTGGAACCGGGGAGCTGTTTTTT
CASSALDRAGTGELFF
>TRBJ2-5|TRBV6-1|-|-|13
TGTGCCAGCAGTGATAACTCCCAAGAGACCCAGTACTTC
CASSDNSQETQYF
>TRBJ2-7|TRBV5-1|-|-|14
TGCGCCAGCAGCTTGGGGACTCCCCCTTACGAGCAGTACTTC
CASSLGTPPYEQYF
>TRBJ1-5|TRBV5-6|TRBD1|-|15
TGTGCCAGCAGCTTGTACGACAGGGATAATCAGCCCCAGCATTTT
CASSLYDRDNQPQHF
>TRBJ2-7|TRBV7-9|-|-|12
TGTGCCAGCAGCTTAGGGGGAGACGAGCAGTACTTC
CASSLGGDEQYF
>TRBJ2-1|TRBV6-5|TRBD2|-|15
TGTGCCAGCACTGAGACTAGCGGGGGGTACAATGAGCAGTTCTTC
CASTETSGGYNEQFF
>TRBJ2-3|TRBV5-1|-|-|13
TGCGCCAGCAGCTTGGTAGGCACAGATACGCAGTATTTT
CASSLVGTDTQYF
>TRBJ2-3|TRBV28|-|-|13
TGTGCCAGCAGAAGCGGCCACACAGATACGCAGTATTTT
CASRSGHTDTQYF
>TRBJ2-1|TRBV28|-|few|16
TGTGCCAGCAGTTTAGCGGGGCCTAGCTCCTACAATGAGCAGTTCTTC
CASSLAGPSSYNEQFF
>TRBJ2-2|TRBV13|-|-|14
TGTGCCAGCCAAGGAGCCACGAACACCGGGGAGCTGTTTTTT
CASQGATNTGELFF
>TRBJ2-2|TRBV10-2|-|-|17
TGCGCCAGCAGTGACCCTAATCAGGGGCGGAACACCGGGGAGCTGTTTTTT
CASSDPNQGRNTGELFF
>TRBJ1-5|TRBV4-1|-|-|13
TGCGCCAGCAGCCGGGGCCGCAATCAGCCCCAGCATTTT
CASSRGRNQPQHF
>TRBJ2-7|TRBV2|TRBD1|-|16
TGTGCCAGCAGTGTCGGACAGGACCTCAACTCCTACGAGCAGTACTTC
CASSVGQDLNSYEQYF
>TRBJ2-5|TRBV6-6|TRBD1|-|16
TGTGCCAGCAGGTCTCTTGGACAGGGGGGGGGAGAGACCCAGTACTTC
CASRSLGQGGGETQYF
>TRBJ1-1|TRBV28|-|-|15
TGTGCCAGCAGTTTGGGACTCGCCGCGAACACTGAAGCTTTCTTT
CASSLGLAANTEAFF
>TRBJ2-3|TRBV6-1|TRBD2|-|18
TGTGCCAGCAGTGAAGGTCAAGGACTAGCGGGAGCGGTAGATACGCAGTATTTT
CASSEGQGLAGAVDTQYF
>TRBJ2-1|TRBV7-2|-|-|15
TGTGCCAGCAGCGTCACTAGGAATCTCTACAATGAGCAGTTCTTC
CASSVTRNLYNEQFF
>TRBJ1-2|TRBV28|-|-|12
TGTGCCAGCAGTTTTGTCCTCTATGGCTACACCTTC
CASSFVLYGYTF
>TRBJ1-4|TRBV27|TRBD1|-|14
TGTGCCAGCAGTTCCGCCGGGACAGGGGTAGTACTGTTTTTT
CASSSAGTGVVLFF
>TRBJ1-2|TRBV4-2|-|-|13
TGTGCCAGCAGCCAATTTGGGGAGAGTGGCTACACCTTC
CASSQFGESGYTF
>TRBJ2-2|TRBV9|TRBD2|once|19
TGTGCCAGCAGCGTAGGTCTAGCGGGCCCACTAGATAACACCGGGGAGCTGTTTTTT
CASSVGLAGPLDNTGELFF
>TRBJ1-5|TRBV28|TRBD1|-|13
TGTGCCAGCAACGACAGGGGGCCTCAGCCCCAGCATTTT
CASNDRGPQPQHF
>TRBJ2-3|TRBV30|TRBD2|-|14
TGTGCCTGGAGTGCCACTAGCGGGGCAGATACGCAGTATTTT
CAWSATSGADTQYF
>TRBJ1-1|TRBV25-1|-|-|13
TGTGCCAGCGGAGAGGACATGTATACTGAAGCTTTCTTT
CASGEDMYTEAFF
>TRBJ2-1|TRBV27|-|-|13
TGTGCCAGCAGTTTCGGGTTAGGGGGTGAGCAGTTCTTC
CASSFGLGGEQFF
>TRBJ1-1|TRBV11-2|TRBD1|-|14
TGTGCCAGCAGCTTAACAGAGGGGGCCACTGAAGCTTTCTTT
CASSLTEGATEAFF
>TRBJ2-7|TRBV5-4|-|-|15
TGTGCCAGCAGCTCCCCGCGGGACCCCACGTACGAGCAGTACTTC
CASSSPRDPTYEQYF
>TRBJ2-3|TRBV27|-|-|14
TGTGCCAGCAGCTTGGGACTCCCCACAGATACGCAGTATTTT
CASSLGLPTDTQYF
>TRBJ1-5|TRBV7-2|-|few|13
TGTGCCAGCAGCTTATATCAGAGGCAGCCCCAGCATTTT
CASSLYQRQPQHF
>TRBJ2-5|TRBV7-9|-|few|13
TGTGCCAGCAGCTTATCAGGGCGAGAGACCCAGTACTTC
CASSLSGRETQYF
>TRBJ2-2|TRBV28|TRBD1|-|15
TGTGCCAGCACCGACAGGGGCCGGGGGACCGGGGAGCTGTTTTTT
CASTDRGRGTGELFF
>TRBJ1-2|TRBV5-6|-|-|14
TGTGCCAGCAGCTTGAACATTTTGATTCCTGGCTACACCTTC
CASSLNILIPGYTF
>TRBJ2-2|TRBV5-6|TRBD1|once|16
TGTGCCAGCAGCTCTGTTGGGACAGGAGACACCGGGGAGCTGTTTTTT
CASSSVGTGDTGELFF
>TRBJ1-1|TRBV6-1|-|-|16
TGTGCCAGCAGTGAAGCAGCCGGGACTATGAACACTGAAGCTTTCTTT
CASSEAAGTMNTEAFF
>TRBJ1-2|TRBV5-5|-|once|15
TGTGCCAGCAGCCGGGGGTGGCAGGTCCCTTCGGGCTACACCTTC
CASSRGWQVPSGYTF